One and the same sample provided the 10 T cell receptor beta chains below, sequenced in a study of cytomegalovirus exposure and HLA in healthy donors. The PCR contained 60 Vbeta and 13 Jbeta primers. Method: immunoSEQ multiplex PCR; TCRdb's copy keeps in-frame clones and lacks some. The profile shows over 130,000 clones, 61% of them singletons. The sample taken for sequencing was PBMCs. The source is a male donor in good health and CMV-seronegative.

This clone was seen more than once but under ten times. CDR3 nucleotides: TGTGCCAGCAGTGGCGTCGCCTCTGGGGCCAACGTCCTGACTTTC. It codes for CASSGVASGANVLTF. The rearrangement links TRBV2 to TRBJ2-6; D remains unclear. CDR1 and CDR2 from the germline V gene are SNHLY and FYNNEI. Trimming left V 4 bases short and J 0 bases short, with 7 bases between. The CDR3 covers 15 residues. Drawing the rest from reference TRBV2 and TRBJ2-6, the complete variable domain is EPEVTQTPSHQVTQMGQEVILRCVPISNHLYFYWYRQILGQKVEFLVSFYNNEISEKSEIFDDQFSVERPDGSNFTLKIRSTKLEDSAMYFCASSGVASGANVLTFGAGSRLTVL.

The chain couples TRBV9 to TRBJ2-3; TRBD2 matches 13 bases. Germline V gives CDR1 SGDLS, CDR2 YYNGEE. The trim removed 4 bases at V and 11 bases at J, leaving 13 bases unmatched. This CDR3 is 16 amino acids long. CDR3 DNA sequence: TGTGCCAGCAGCCCCGGGACTAGCGGGGCCGACTCGGGGCAGTATTTT. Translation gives CASSPGTSGADSGQYF.

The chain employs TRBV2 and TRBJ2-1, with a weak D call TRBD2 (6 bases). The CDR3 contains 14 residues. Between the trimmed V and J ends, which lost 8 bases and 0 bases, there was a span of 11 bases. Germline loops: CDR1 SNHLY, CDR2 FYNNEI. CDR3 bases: TGTGCCAGCGGGGAGGACCGCTCCTACAATGAGCAGTTCTTC. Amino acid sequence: CASGEDRSYNEQFF.

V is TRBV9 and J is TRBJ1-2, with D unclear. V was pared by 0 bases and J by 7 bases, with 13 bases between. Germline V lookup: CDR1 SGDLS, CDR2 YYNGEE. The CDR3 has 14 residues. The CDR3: CASSVAPRPFGYTF. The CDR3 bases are TGTGCCAGCAGCGTAGCGCCGAGGCCTTTTGGCTACACCTTC.

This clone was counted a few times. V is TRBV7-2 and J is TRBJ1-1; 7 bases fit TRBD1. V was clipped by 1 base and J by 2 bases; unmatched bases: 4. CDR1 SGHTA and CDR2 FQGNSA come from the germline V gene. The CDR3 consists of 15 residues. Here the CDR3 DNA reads TGTGCCAGCAGCTTAGTTGGGACAGATAACACTGAAGCTTTCTTT. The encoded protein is CASSLVGTDNTEAFF.

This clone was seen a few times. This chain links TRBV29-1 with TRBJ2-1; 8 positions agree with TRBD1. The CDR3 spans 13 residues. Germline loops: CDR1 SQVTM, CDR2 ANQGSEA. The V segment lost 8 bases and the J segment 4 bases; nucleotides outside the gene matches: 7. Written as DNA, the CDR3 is TGCAGCATCTTGGGACAGGTATACAATGAGCAGTTCTTC. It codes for CSILGQVYNEQFF.

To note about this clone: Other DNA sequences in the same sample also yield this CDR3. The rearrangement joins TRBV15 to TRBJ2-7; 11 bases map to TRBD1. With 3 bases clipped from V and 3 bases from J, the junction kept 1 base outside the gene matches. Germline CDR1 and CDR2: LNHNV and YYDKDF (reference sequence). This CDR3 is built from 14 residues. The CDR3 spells CATSRDRGRYEQYF. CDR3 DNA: TGTGCCACCAGCAGGGACAGGGGGCGCTACGAGCAGTACTTC.

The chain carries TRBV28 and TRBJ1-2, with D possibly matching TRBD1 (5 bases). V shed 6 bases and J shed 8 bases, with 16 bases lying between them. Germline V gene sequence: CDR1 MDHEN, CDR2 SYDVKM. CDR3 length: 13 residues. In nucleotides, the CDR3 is TGTGCCAGCAGACGCAGGGTGATAGACGGCTACACCTTC. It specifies CASRRRVIDGYTF.

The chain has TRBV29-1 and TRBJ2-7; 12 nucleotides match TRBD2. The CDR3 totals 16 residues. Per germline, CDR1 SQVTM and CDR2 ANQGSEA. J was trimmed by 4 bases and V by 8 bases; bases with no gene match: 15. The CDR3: CSIVVSSGGARYEQYF. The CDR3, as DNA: TGCAGCATTGTTGTCTCTAGCGGGGGGGCCCGGTACGAGCAGTACTTC.

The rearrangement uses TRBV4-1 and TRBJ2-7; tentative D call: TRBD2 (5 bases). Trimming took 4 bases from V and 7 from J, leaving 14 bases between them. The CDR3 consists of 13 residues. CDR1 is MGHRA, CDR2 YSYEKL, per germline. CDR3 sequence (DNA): TGCGCCAGCAGCCGATCCCTAGCTGAAGAGCAGTACTTC. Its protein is CASSRSLAEEQYF.